This section outlines one T cell receptor (beta chain) sequence together with its context. Its target is unknown. The CDR3 totals 18 residues. Germline loops: CDR1 MGHRA, CDR2 YSYEKL. The junction had 8 bases not matched to a gene; V was cut back by 0 bases and J by 2 bases. This sample stems from a study of T-cell memory formation after mild COVID-19. Study-wide results and caveats: Certain responding clones were present in pre-infection memory, suggesting participation of cross-reactive memory. For contracting clones, CD4+ ones sat mainly in CM and EM, CD8+ in EMRA.

TCRdb itself ran the 5' RACE reads through MiXCR, one entry per CDR3 protein. The data show under 450,000 distinct CDR3 sequences, 13% to 15% seen once. This receptor was obtained from a man aged 18 to 29 who had mild COVID-19 (a few samples of this study predate the infection). Cell type and time point are not known. Sequenced input: PBMCs or a T cell subset sorted from them (not recorded which). V is TRBV4-1 and J is TRBJ2-3; 10 nucleotides align to TRBD2. CDR3 sequence reads: CASSQDRAAGGTTDTQYF. The CDR3 coding sequence is TGCGCCAGCAGCCAAGATAGGGCAGCGGGGGGGACCACAGATACGCAGTATTTT.